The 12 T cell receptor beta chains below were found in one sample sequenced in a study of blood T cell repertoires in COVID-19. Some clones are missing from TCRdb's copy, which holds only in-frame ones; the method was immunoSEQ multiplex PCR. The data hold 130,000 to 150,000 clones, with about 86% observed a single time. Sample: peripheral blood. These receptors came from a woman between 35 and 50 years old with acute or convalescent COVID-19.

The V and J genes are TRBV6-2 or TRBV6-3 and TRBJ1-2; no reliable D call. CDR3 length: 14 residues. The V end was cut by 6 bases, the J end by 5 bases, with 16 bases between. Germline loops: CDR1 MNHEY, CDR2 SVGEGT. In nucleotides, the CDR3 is TGTGCCAGCAGCTTACATCAACAGAAATATGGCTACACCTTC. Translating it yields CASSLHQQKYGYTF.

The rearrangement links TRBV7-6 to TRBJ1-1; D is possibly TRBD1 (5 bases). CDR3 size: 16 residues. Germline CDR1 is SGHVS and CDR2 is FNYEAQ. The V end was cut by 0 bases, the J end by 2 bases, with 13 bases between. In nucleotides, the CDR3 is TGTGCCAGCAGCTTAGCAGGAGGGGCCCGAAACACTGAAGCTTTCTTT. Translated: CASSLAGGARNTEAFF.

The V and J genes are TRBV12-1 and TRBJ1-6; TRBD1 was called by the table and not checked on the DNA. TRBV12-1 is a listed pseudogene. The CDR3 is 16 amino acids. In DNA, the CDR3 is TGTGCCAGCAGCTTAGGGACCGGACAGGGGAAAAAACCCCTCCACTTT. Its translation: CASSLGTGQGKKPLHF.

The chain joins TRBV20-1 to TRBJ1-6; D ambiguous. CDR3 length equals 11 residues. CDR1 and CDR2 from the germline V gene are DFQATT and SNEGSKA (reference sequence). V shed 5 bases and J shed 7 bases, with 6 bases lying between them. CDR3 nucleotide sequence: TGCAGTGCTCGCGGGAATTCACCCCTCCACTTT. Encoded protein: CSARGNSPLHF.

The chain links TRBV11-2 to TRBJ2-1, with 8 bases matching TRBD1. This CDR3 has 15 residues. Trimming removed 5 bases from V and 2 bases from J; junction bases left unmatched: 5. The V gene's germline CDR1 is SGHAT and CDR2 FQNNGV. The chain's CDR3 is CASSADRGPYNEQFF. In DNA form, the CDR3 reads TGTGCCAGCAGCGCCGACAGGGGCCCCTACAATGAGCAGTTCTTC. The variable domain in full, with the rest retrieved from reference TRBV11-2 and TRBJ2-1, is EAGVAQSPRYKIIEKRQSVAFWCNPISGHATLYWYQQILGQGPKLLIQFQNNGVVDDSQLPKDRFSAERLKGVDSTLKIQPAKLEDSAVYLCASSADRGPYNEQFFGPGTRLTVL.

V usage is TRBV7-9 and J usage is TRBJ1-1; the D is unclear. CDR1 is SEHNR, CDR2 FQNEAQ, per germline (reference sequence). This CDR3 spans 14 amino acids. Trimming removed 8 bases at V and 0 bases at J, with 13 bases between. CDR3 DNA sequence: TGTGCCAGCCGAAGTCTTGGAGTGAACACTGAAGCTTTCTTT. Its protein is CASRSLGVNTEAFF.

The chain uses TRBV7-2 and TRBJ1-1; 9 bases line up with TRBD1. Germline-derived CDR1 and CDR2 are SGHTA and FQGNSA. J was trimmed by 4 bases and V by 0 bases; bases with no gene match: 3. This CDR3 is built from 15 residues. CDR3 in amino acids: CASSLADRGTTEAFF. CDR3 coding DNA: TGTGCCAGCAGCTTAGCGGACAGGGGAACCACTGAAGCTTTCTTT.

CDR3 sequence: CASGFYPAAQLDYTF. CDR3 DNA sequence: TGTGCTAGTGGTTTCTACCCCGCAGCCCAACTAGACTACACCTTC. The J gene is TRBJ1-2, the V gene TRBV12-5, with unresolved D. The ends were cut back, 3 bases at V and 10 bases at J, with 21 bases in the middle. The CDR3 sequence is 15 residues long. CDR1 and CDR2 from the germline V gene are LGHNT and FRNRAP.

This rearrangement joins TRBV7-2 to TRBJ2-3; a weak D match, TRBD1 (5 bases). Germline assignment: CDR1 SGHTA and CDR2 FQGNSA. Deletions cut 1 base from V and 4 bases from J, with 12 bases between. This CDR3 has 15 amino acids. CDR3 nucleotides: TGTGCCAGCAGCTTAGTCAGGGCAAGGGCAGATACGCAGTATTTT. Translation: CASSLVRARADTQYF. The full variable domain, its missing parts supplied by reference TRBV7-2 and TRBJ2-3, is GAGVSQSPSNKVTEKGKDVELRCDPISGHTALYWYRQSLGQGLEFLIYFQGNSAPDKSGLPSDRFSAERTGGSVSTLTIQRTQQEDSAVYLCASSLVRARADTQYFGPGTRLTVL.

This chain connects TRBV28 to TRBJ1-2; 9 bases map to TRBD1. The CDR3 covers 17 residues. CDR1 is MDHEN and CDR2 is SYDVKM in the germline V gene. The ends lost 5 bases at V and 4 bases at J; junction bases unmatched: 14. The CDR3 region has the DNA TGTGCCAGCAGTCCTTCCTCCGGGACAGGGTGGGGCTATGGCTACACCTTC. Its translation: CASSPSSGTGWGYGYTF.

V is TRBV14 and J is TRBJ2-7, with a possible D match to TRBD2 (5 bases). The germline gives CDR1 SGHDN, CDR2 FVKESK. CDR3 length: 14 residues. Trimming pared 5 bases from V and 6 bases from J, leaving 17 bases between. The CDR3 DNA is TGTGCCAGCAGCACTAGAACGGGAAGACGCGAGCAGTACTTC. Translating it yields CASSTRTGRREQYF.

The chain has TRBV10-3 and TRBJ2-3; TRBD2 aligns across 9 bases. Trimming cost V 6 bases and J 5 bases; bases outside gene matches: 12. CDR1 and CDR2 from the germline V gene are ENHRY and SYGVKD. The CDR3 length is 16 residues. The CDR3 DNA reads TGTGCCATCAGAAAAACGGAAAGCGGGAGGCGAGATACGCAGTATTTT. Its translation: CAIRKTESGRRDTQYF.